Detailed here is one T cell receptor (beta chain). As yet, its antigen is unknown. These data come from a study of response to subunit inactivated influenza vaccine. The study's findings and limits: There was a suggestion from the authors that each seasonal influenza vaccination recruits few new T cells.

TCRdb re-derived calls from the RT-PCR reads in MiXCR, one entry per CDR3 protein. The table has roughly 790,000 distinct CDR3 sequences, less than 25% seen once. The V gene's germline CDR1 is SSHAT and CDR2 FNYEAQ (reference sequence). The ends were cut back, 5 bases at V and 4 bases at J, with 17 bases in the middle. This CDR3 is built from 15 residues. V gene TRBV7-7 combines with J gene TRBJ2-5, with D possibly being TRBD2 (6 bases). The specimen was PBMCs from blood, collected 4 to 6 days after vaccination. This receptor was obtained from a man in his forties or fifties who received an inactivated influenza vaccine. CDR3 loop: CASSLDGGPGETQYF. The CDR3 DNA sequence: TGTGCCAGCAGCCTCGATGGAGGGCCGGGAGAGACCCAGTACTTC.